The clone carrying this T cell receptor (beta chain) was picked up many times. Its antigen is still unknown. The sample originates from a study of neurological immune-mediated disorders. Study in general: About 90% of the roughly 34 multiple sclerosis patients had relapsing-remitting disease; 3 had secondary progressive.

General observations from the study: HTLV-1-associated myelopathy showed the most TCR clonal expansion; multiple sclerosis the least, below healthy controls.

The cDNA was generated through 5'RACE incorporating 10-nucleotide random UMIs. TCRdb re-derived calls from the 5' RACE reads in MiXCR, one entry per CDR3 protein. The sample shows about 70,000 distinct CDR3 sequences, 3.2% of them seen only once. The CDR3 has 14 residues. Germline-derived CDR1 and CDR2 are SGHTA and FQGNSA. Trimming took 5 bases from V and 6 from J, leaving 16 bases between them. Material for sequencing was PBMCs. This TCR was sampled from a woman aged 45 to 65 with multiple sclerosis. The chain has TRBV7-2 and TRBJ1-2, with a possible D match to TRBD1 (6 bases). DNA for the CDR3: TGTGCCAGCAGCACTTCAGCAGGGGACCATGGCTACACCTTC. Its protein product is CASSTSAGDHGYTF.